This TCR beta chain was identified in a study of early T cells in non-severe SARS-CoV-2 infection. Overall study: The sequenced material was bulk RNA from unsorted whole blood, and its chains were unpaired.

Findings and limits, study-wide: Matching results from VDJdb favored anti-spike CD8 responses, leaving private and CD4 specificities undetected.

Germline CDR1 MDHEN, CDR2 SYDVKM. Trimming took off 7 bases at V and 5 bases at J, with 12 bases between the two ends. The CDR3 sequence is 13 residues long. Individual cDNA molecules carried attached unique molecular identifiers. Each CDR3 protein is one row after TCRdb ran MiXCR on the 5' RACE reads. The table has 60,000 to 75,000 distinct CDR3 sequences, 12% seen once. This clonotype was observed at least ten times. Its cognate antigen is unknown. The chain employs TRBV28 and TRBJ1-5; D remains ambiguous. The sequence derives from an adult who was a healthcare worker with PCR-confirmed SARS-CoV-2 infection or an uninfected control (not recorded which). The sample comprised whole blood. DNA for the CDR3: TGTGCCAGCAAAGAGGGTTCAGATCAGCCCCAGCATTTT. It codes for CASKEGSDQPQHF.